Listed below are T cell receptor beta chains from one sample, sequenced in a study of STAT5B mutations in CD4+ large granular lymphocyte leukemia. TCRdb's copy holds only in-frame clones and misses some; the assay was immunoSEQ multiplex PCR. The sample has tens of thousands of clones; about four fifths are singletons. Sequenced input: CD4+ T cells from blood buffy coats. These receptors all come from a human donor in good health. CDR3s include the opening cysteine and the closing phenylalanine or tryptophan. Fields, in order: clone size, V gene, D gene, J gene, CDR3 DNA, CDR3 protein. D genes are given only for firm matches. Only some rows state a clone size, as once, few, many or a class for expanded clones.

>.|TRBV9|TRBD2|TRBJ2-7
TGTGCCAGCAGCGTAGCTGGGGACTACTCCTACGAGCAGTACTTC
CASSVAGDYSYEQYF
>.|TRBV6-1|TRBD1|TRBJ1-2
TGTGCCATCCAGGGGGGAGGCTATGGCTACACCTTC
CAIQGGGYGYTF
>.|TRBV27|.|TRBJ2-2
TGTGCCAGCAGTTTACATACGAACACCGGGGAGCTGTTTTTT
CASSLHTNTGELFF
>.|TRBV10-3|.|TRBJ2-1
TGTGCCATCAGCTTCAACAATGAGCAGTTCTTC
CAISFNNEQFF
>.|TRBV5-1|.|TRBJ1-1
TGCGCCAGCAGCTCGGGTGGGGGGCTCGCGAACGAAGCTTTCTTT
CASSSGGGLANEAFF
>once|TRBV9|.|TRBJ1-3
TGTGCCAGCAGCGCTAGACAGGACGGGGGGAACACCATATATTTT
CASSARQDGGNTIYF
>few|TRBV7-9|.|TRBJ2-2
TGTGCCAGCAGCACCGACACCGGGGAGCTGTTTTTT
CASSTDTGELFF
>.|TRBV19|TRBD1|TRBJ2-5
TGTGCCAGTAGTAGAGGGACAGGGGAACAAGAGACCCAGTACTTC
CASSRGTGEQETQYF
>.|TRBV10-3|.|TRBJ2-7
TGTGCCATTGGGGGCCAGAGAATGACCTACGAGCAGTACTTC
CAIGGQRMTYEQYF
>.|TRBV9|.|TRBJ2-3
TGTGCCAGCAGCGTGGCCGGGGATCCTAACACAGATACGCAGTATTTT
CASSVAGDPNTDTQYF
>.|TRBV18|TRBD2|TRBJ2-5
TGTGCCAGCTCACCGGCGGGACTAGCGGGGGGTAATCAAGAGACCCAGTACTTC
CASSPAGLAGGNQETQYF
>.|TRBV10-3|.|TRBJ2-7
TGTGCCATCAGTGGGGGGGAAGGGAACGAGCAGTACTTC
CAISGGEGNEQYF
>.|TRBV27|TRBD1|TRBJ1-2
TGTGCCAGCAGCAAATCGGGACAGGGGTATGTCGATGGCTACACCTTC
CASSKSGQGYVDGYTF
>.|TRBV7-9|.|TRBJ1-4
TGTGCCAGCAGCTTAGTCAACAGGGACCCCACTAATGAAAAACTGTTTTTT
CASSLVNRDPTNEKLFF
>.|TRBV11-1|TRBD1|TRBJ1-1
TGTGCCAGCAGCTCCAAGGACAGGGTATTCTATTGGTCGGACACTGAAGCTTTCTTT
CASSSKDRVFYWSDTEAFF
>.|TRBV6-1|TRBD1|TRBJ1-5
TGTGCCAGCAGTGTGGGACAGAATAGCAATCAGCCCCAGCATTTT
CASSVGQNSNQPQHF
>.|TRBV2|.|TRBJ1-2
TGTGCCAGCAGCGTTACAGGGCCCCAAGGCTACACCTTC
CASSVTGPQGYTF
>few|TRBV6-5|.|TRBJ1-1
TGTGCCAGCAGTCAAACCGGACAGTTGAACACTGAAGCTTTCTTT
CASSQTGQLNTEAFF
>.|TRBV10-1|.|TRBJ2-2
TGCGCCAGCAGTGAACAGGCTCCGTCCTCCAGCGGGGAGCTGTTTTTT
CASSEQAPSSSGELFF
>.|TRBV5-1|TRBD1|TRBJ2-5
TGCGCCAGCAGCTTGGTACAGGGGATACAAGAGACCCAGTACTTC
CASSLVQGIQETQYF
>.|TRBV11-2|.|TRBJ1-5
TGTGCCAGCAGCCGAGGGGCAGGTTTCAATCAGCCCCAGCATTTT
CASSRGAGFNQPQHF
>.|TRBV28|TRBD1|TRBJ2-7
TGTGCCAGCAGTTTCCCAGGGGGCACGTACGAGCAGTACTTC
CASSFPGGTYEQYF
>few|TRBV28|.|TRBJ2-7
TGTGCCAGCAGCCCAAGCGGGCAAGTAAGGGGCGAGCAGTACTTC
CASSPSGQVRGEQYF
>.|TRBV19|.|TRBJ1-5
TGTGCCACAACAGAGAGGGGATATAGCAATCAGCCCCAGCATTTT
CATTERGYSNQPQHF
>.|TRBV30|TRBD1|TRBJ2-3
TGTGCCTGGATGACATCACAGGGGATTTTGAACACAGATACGCAGTATTTT
CAWMTSQGILNTDTQYF
>.|TRBV7-8|.|TRBJ1-6
TGTGCCAGCAGCTTATCTCTAACAGTAAATAATTCACCCCTCCACTTT
CASSLSLTVNNSPLHF
>.|TRBV30|.|TRBJ2-5
TGTGCCTGGAGTGTAAGTGGAGAGACCCAGTACTTC
CAWSVSGETQYF
>.|TRBV6-1|.|TRBJ2-2
TGTGCCAGCATCAGCGGGTCGGCGAACACCGGGGAGCTGTTTTTT
CASISGSANTGELFF
>.|TRBV2|TRBD1|TRBJ2-3
TGTGCCAGCATGGGACAGGGGAGCACAGATACGCAGTATTTT
CASMGQGSTDTQYF
>.|TRBV19|.|TRBJ2-1
TGTGCCAGTAGTAGTCAACAGGGTCCCCCTTTCAATGAGCAGTTCTTC
CASSSQQGPPFNEQFF
>.|TRBV19|.|TRBJ2-7
TGTGCCAGTAGTCGTGACAGCCTTTACGAGCAGTACTTC
CASSRDSLYEQYF
>.|TRBV10-1|.|TRBJ2-7
TGCGCCAGCAGCCCATCACTCAACAGGGTTTCCTACGAGCAGTACTTC
CASSPSLNRVSYEQYF
>.|TRBV27|.|TRBJ2-7
TGTGCCAGCAGTTCTTACACGTCCTACGAGCAGTACTTC
CASSSYTSYEQYF
>few|TRBV6-6|TRBD1|TRBJ1-5
TGTGCCAGCAGACCCCTCAGGGGGCAGAGTCAGCCCCAGCATTTT
CASRPLRGQSQPQHF
>.|TRBV9|.|TRBJ1-2
TGTGCCAGCAGCGTAGATGGCTATGGCTACACCTTC
CASSVDGYGYTF
>.|TRBV5-1|TRBD2|TRBJ2-3
TGCGCCAGCAGCACCGGGGGGGCCGCAGATACGCAGTATTTT
CASSTGGAADTQYF
>.|TRBV4-1|TRBD1|TRBJ1-6
TGCGCCAGCAGCCAGACCCCGGGACAGGGGAGCTCCTATAATTCACCCCTCCACTTT
CASSQTPGQGSSYNSPLHF
>.|TRBV5-6|.|TRBJ1-4
TGTGCCAGCAGCTTGGTATCGGACATGCATGAAAAACTGTTTTTT
CASSLVSDMHEKLFF
>.|TRBV18|TRBD1|TRBJ1-3
TGTGCCAGCTCCCGGGACAGTCTCGACCGGAACACCATATATTTT
CASSRDSLDRNTIYF
>.|TRBV6-5|TRBD1|TRBJ1-6
TGTGCCAGCAGTTACCACAGGGGTAATTCACCCCTCCACTTT
CASSYHRGNSPLHF
>once|TRBV6-5|TRBD2|TRBJ2-1
TGTGCCAGCAGTCGTAGCGGGGGGACCTACAATGAGCAGTTCTTC
CASSRSGGTYNEQFF
>.|TRBV5-8|.|TRBJ1-1
TGTGCCAGCAGCTTGTCCTTCTCCCAAGGCAACACTGAAGCTTTCTTT
CASSLSFSQGNTEAFF
>.|TRBV4-3|TRBD1|TRBJ1-2
TGCGCCAGCAGCCAAGAAGGGACAGGCTATGGCTACACCTTC
CASSQEGTGYGYTF
>.|TRBV6-5|.|TRBJ1-2
TGTGCCAGCAGTCTAGGTGGATTTGGCTATGGCTACACCTTC
CASSLGGFGYGYTF
>.|TRBV18|.|TRBJ1-1
TGTGCCAGCTCCCAAATGAGCAGGGCGGCGATCACTGAAGCTTTCTTT
CASSQMSRAAITEAFF
>.|TRBV5-4|.|TRBJ2-3
TGTGCCAGCAGCTTAGATTCAAACGGCAAAACAGATACGCAGTATTTT
CASSLDSNGKTDTQYF
>few|TRBV7-9|.|TRBJ1-1
TGTGCCAGCAGCCCGATTCCAGGGAACACTGAAGCTTTCTTT
CASSPIPGNTEAFF
>.|TRBV7-3|.|TRBJ2-7
TGTGCCAGCAGCCCCGCAAGGGCCGCCTACGAGCAGTACTTC
CASSPARAAYEQYF
>.|TRBV19|TRBD2|TRBJ2-3
TGTGCCAGTAGTCCGAGGACTAGCGGGGGGCTCACAGATACGCAGTATTTT
CASSPRTSGGLTDTQYF
>.|TRBV18|TRBD1|TRBJ1-5
TGTGCCAGCTCACCTTTTGACAGGGGGCTTGGTCAGCCCCAGCATTTT
CASSPFDRGLGQPQHF
>.|TRBV19|.|TRBJ1-1
TGTGCCAGTAGTACTGGACAGAGGAACACTGAAGCTTTCTTT
CASSTGQRNTEAFF
>.|TRBV6-5|.|TRBJ2-7
TGTGCCAGCAGTTACTCGAGAGGCTCCTACGAGCAGTACTTC
CASSYSRGSYEQYF
>.|TRBV23-1|.|TRBJ2-7
TGCGCCAGACCCTTCCGGGACAAAAATTCCTACGAGCAGTACTTC
CARPFRDKNSYEQYF
>.|TRBV7-9|.|TRBJ1-2
TGTGCCAGCAGCTTAACAACCACTTATGGCTACACCTTC
CASSLTTTYGYTF
>.|TRBV6-1|.|TRBJ1-5
TGTGCCAGCAGTGTGGATAGGGAAGTCAATCAGCCCCAGCATTTT
CASSVDREVNQPQHF